This T cell receptor beta chain emerged from a study of post-analysis software for immune sequencing data. The germline CDR1 and CDR2 sequences are SGHTA and FQGNSA. This CDR3 contains 15 residues. V dropped 1 base and J dropped 7 bases, with 17 bases sitting between them. General study results and limits: TRBV segments more frequent in patients than in controls numbered roughly 5 and included TRBV5-6, TRBV5-1 and TRBV20-1. Those samples that were prepared in the same batch co-clustered strongly by F measure.

Carried by the TCR beta cDNA libraries were unique molecular identifiers. The T cell input of roughly 0.9 to 11 million gave about half a million cDNA molecules. TCRdb fed the PCR reads into MiXCR, producing one record per CDR3 protein. The sample contains a few hundred thousand distinct CDR3 sequences, roughly 30% of which appear only once. This clonotype was counted between two and nine times. Its matching antigen is unknown. The sequenced material came from blood. The rearrangement uses TRBV7-2 and TRBJ2-7; tentative D call: TRBD2 (6 bases). The TCR was taken from a girl between 5 and 17 years old with multiple sclerosis. CDR3 protein: CASSLVVGGEGEQYF. Here the CDR3 DNA reads TGTGCCAGCAGCTTAGTGGTTGGAGGGGAAGGTGAGCAGTACTTC.